The 29 T cell receptor beta chains below all came from one sample that was sequenced in a study of shared clonotypes between healthy human individuals. Produced via immunoSEQ multiplex PCR; TCRdb's table is partial and in-frame only. Of around 690,000 clones in the sample, 90% were seen once. The sample comprised memory CD8+ T cells from PBMCs. Subset defined: CD45RO+ cells pooled with CCR7-negative TemRA cells. The receptors shown here come from a young man in good health. Some clones in this sample may be carry-over from other donors' samples.

The chain recombines TRBV27 with TRBJ2-1; no firm D call. CDR3 length: 14 amino acids. CDR1 MNHEY and CDR2 SMNVEV come from the germline V gene (reference sequence). Deletions cut 3 bases from V and 5 bases from J, with 11 bases between. The CDR3 coding sequence is TGTGCCAGCAGTTTCACGGGTGCCCACAATGAGCAGTTCTTC. Amino acids: CASSFTGAHNEQFF.

This clone was observed a few times. The sample has other DNA sequences that encode this CDR3 too. The CDR3 DNA reads as TGTGCCAGCAGTTACTCCACTGAAGCTTTCTTT. The encoded protein is CASSYSTEAFF. The gene calls are TRBV6-6 and TRBJ1-1; the D is unclear. Germline CDR1 reads MNHNY; CDR2 reads SVGAGI (reference sequence). The CDR3 totals 11 residues. The ends were cut back, 0 bases at V and 4 bases at J, with 0 bases in the middle.

V gene TRBV29-1 combines with J gene TRBJ2-5, with TRBD2 identical over 7 bases. Germline values: CDR1 SQVTM, CDR2 ANQGSEA. V gave up 3 bases and J gave up 2 bases; unmatched junction bases: 12. The CDR3 has 16 amino acids. The CDR3 DNA reads as TGCAGCGTTGAGGCGGGCGGGGCTAGCGGTCAAGAGACCCAGTACTTC. It is translated as CSVEAGGASGQETQYF.

The chain recombines TRBV18 with TRBJ2-7, with TRBD2 matching over 11 bases. This CDR3 has 15 amino acids. Germline V gives CDR1 KGHSH, CDR2 LQKENI. The trim removed 1 base at V and 2 bases at J, leaving 1 base unmatched. CDR3 sequence reads: CASSPQTSGTYEQYF. CDR3 nucleotide sequence: TGTGCCAGCTCACCACAGACTAGCGGGACCTACGAGCAGTACTTC.

This clone was picked up a small number of times. The chain carries TRBV19 and TRBJ2-1; D is tentatively TRBD1 or TRBD2 (6 bases each). Trimming removed 4 bases at V and 7 bases at J, with 17 bases between. Germline assignment: CDR1 LNHDA and CDR2 SQIVND (reference sequence). The CDR3 sequence is 15 residues long. CDR3 residues: CASSSLEGEVNEQFF. The CDR3 nucleotides read TGTGCCAGTAGTAGTTTGGAGGGGGAGGTAAATGAGCAGTTCTTC.

The J gene is TRBJ2-7, the V gene TRBV28; a weak D match, TRBD2 (6 bases). The germline V and J ends were trimmed by 6 bases and 4 bases, with 16 bases remaining between them. Per the germline V gene, CDR1 is MDHEN and CDR2 is SYDVKM. This CDR3 contains 14 residues. The CDR3 DNA reads TGTGCCAGCAGCCCCACGGGAGAAGGGTACGAGCAGTACTTC. Residues: CASSPTGEGYEQYF.

CDR3 sequence reads: CASSPPGLEYNEQFF. DNA of the CDR3: TGTGCCAGCAGTCCCCCGGGACTTGAGTACAATGAGCAGTTCTTC. The chain links TRBV27 to TRBJ2-1; the D gene is possibly TRBD2 (6 bases). Trimming stripped 5 bases from V and 4 bases from J, with 15 bases between. The CDR3 loop spans 15 amino acids. Germline V gene sequence: CDR1 MNHEY, CDR2 SMNVEV (reference sequence).

The V and J genes are TRBV27 and TRBJ1-4; D uncertain. CDR1 and CDR2 (germline): MNHEY, SMNVEV (reference sequence). The CDR3 is 15 amino acids. The V and J ends lost 5 bases and 5 bases respectively, with 15 bases between them. As DNA, the CDR3 is TGTGCCAGCAGTCCCCTCCCCCTTGGGAATGAAAAACTGTTTTTT. This translates into CASSPLPLGNEKLFF.

The chain recombines TRBV7-8 with TRBJ2-7, with unresolved D. V lost 1 base, J lost 2 bases, and 12 bases lay in between. This CDR3 region has 15 residues. Looked up from germline, CDR1 is SGHVS and CDR2 is FQNEAQ. CDR3 region: CASSLVGGLTYEQYF. CDR3 DNA: TGTGCCAGCAGCTTAGTTGGTGGCTTGACCTACGAGCAGTACTTC.

The V and J genes are TRBV27 and TRBJ2-7; 9 bases are a match to TRBD2. Trimming removed 2 bases from V and 3 bases from J; junction bases left unmatched: 8. The germline V gene has CDR1 MNHEY and CDR2 SMNVEV (reference sequence). The CDR3 contains 16 residues. CDR3 residues: CASSLGLATLGYEQYF. CDR3 in DNA: TGTGCCAGCAGTTTAGGACTAGCGACGCTCGGCTACGAGCAGTACTTC.

The V gene is TRBV28, the J gene TRBJ2-6; D not resolved. The ends were cut back, 3 bases at V and 2 bases at J, with 17 bases in the middle. The CDR3 is 18 residues long. The germline V gene encodes CDR1 MDHEN and CDR2 SYDVKM. CDR3 protein: CASSFSRRSNPGANVLTF. Here the CDR3 DNA reads TGTGCCAGCAGTTTCTCGCGGAGAAGTAACCCTGGGGCCAACGTCCTGACTTTC.

The chain carries TRBV9 and TRBJ2-1; TRBD2 is a possible D gene (6 bases). Trimming left V 3 bases short and J 0 bases short, with 13 bases between. This CDR3 is built from 16 residues. The germline V gene has CDR1 SGDLS and CDR2 YYNGEE. As DNA, the CDR3 is TGTGCCAGCAGCGCCCGAGCGGGTGACTCCTACAATGAGCAGTTCTTC. It encodes CASSARAGDSYNEQFF.

The CDR3 loop reads CASSLAVVADTQYF. CDR3 sequence (DNA): TGTGCCAGCAGCTTAGCCGTTGTGGCAGATACGCAGTATTTT. V is TRBV7-9 and J is TRBJ2-3; D not resolved. This CDR3 spans 14 amino acids. V was clipped by 0 bases and J by 4 bases, with 8 bases between them. Germline lookup yields CDR1 SEHNR and CDR2 FQNEAQ (reference sequence).

This clone was observed a few times. The CDR3 DNA reads TGTGCCAGCAGTCATGGATCAGGGGTGACTGAAGCTTTCTTT. Amino acids: CASSHGSGVTEAFF. The V gene is TRBV14, the J gene TRBJ1-1; D is possibly TRBD1 (6 bases). The V gene lost 6 bases and the J gene lost 5 bases, with 16 bases spanning the gap. CDR3 length: 14 residues. Germline CDR1 and CDR2: SGHDN and FVKESK.

The chain is built from TRBV7-9 and TRBJ2-7; unclear D gene. The CDR3 length is 12 residues. The V and J ends lost 2 bases and 1 base respectively, with 3 bases between them. CDR1 SEHNR and CDR2 FQNEAQ come from the germline V gene (reference sequence). The CDR3 protein is CASSLWSYEQYF. The DNA for the CDR3 is TGTGCCAGCAGCTTATGGTCCTACGAGCAGTACTTC.

The chain uses TRBV28 and TRBJ2-1, with D possibly matching TRBD2 (5 bases). CDR1 and CDR2 from the germline V gene are MDHEN and SYDVKM. The germline V and J ends were trimmed by 6 bases and 5 bases, with 11 bases remaining between them. The CDR3 runs to 13 residues. CDR3 region: CASSPPGNNEQFF. CDR3 in DNA: TGTGCCAGCAGCCCCCCGGGGAACAATGAGCAGTTCTTC.

This chain links TRBV7-6 with TRBJ2-1, with TRBD2 matching 7 bases. V gave up 6 bases and J gave up 8 bases; unmatched junction bases: 10. Germline V lookup: CDR1 SGHVS, CDR2 FNYEAQ. This CDR3 spans 14 amino acids. CDR3 sequence: CASSHRGVWDEQFF. The CDR3 DNA sequence: TGTGCCAGCAGTCACCGGGGGGTCTGGGATGAGCAGTTCTTC.

The chain recombines TRBV7-6 with TRBJ1-1; 7 bases are shared with TRBD1. The trim removed 10 bases at V and 0 bases at J, leaving 14 bases unmatched. The germline V gene has CDR1 SGHVS and CDR2 FNYEAQ. The CDR3 runs to 16 residues. The CDR3, as DNA: TGTGCCACCCAACCTAGGGGGCCAAATATGAACACTGAAGCTTTCTTT. It translates to CATQPRGPNMNTEAFF.

The chain recombines TRBV19 with TRBJ2-1; TRBD2 matches 7 bases. CDR3 length: 14 amino acids. Germline CDR1 LNHDA, CDR2 SQIVND (reference sequence). The ends lost 3 bases at V and 5 bases at J; junction bases unmatched: 4. CDR3 nucleotide sequence: TGTGCCAGTAGTATCCCTAGCGGCCACAATGAGCAGTTCTTC. This gives the protein CASSIPSGHNEQFF.

The J gene is TRBJ1-4, the V gene TRBV28, with D possibly being TRBD1 (5 bases). Germline values: CDR1 MDHEN, CDR2 SYDVKM. V lost 5 bases, J lost 4 bases, and 17 bases lay in between. This CDR3 is built from 16 residues. The CDR3 is CASSIIVRGYNEKLFF. DNA for the CDR3: TGTGCCAGCAGTATAATCGTTAGGGGATATAATGAAAAACTGTTTTTT.

V gene TRBV7-9 combines with J gene TRBJ1-2; D perhaps matches TRBD1 (5 bases). CDR1 and CDR2 from the germline V gene are SEHNR and FQNEAQ (reference sequence). This CDR3 region has 14 residues. Trimming stripped 5 bases from V and 8 bases from J, with 18 bases between. CDR3 protein: CASSLGGRSGGYTF. CDR3 nucleotide sequence: TGTGCCAGCAGCCTGGGGGGGAGATCGGGCGGCTACACCTTC.

The rearrangement joins TRBV19 to TRBJ2-3; D is uncertain. The germline CDR1 and CDR2 sequences are LNHDA and SQIVND (reference sequence). The CDR3 is 17 amino acids. Trimming cost V 3 bases and J 0 bases, with 16 bases left between them. The DNA of the CDR3 is TGTGCCAGTAGTATTTTGCCGTACGGCGCTAGCACAGATACGCAGTATTTT. This codes for CASSILPYGASTDTQYF.

This clone appeared many times. The chain carries TRBV25-1 and TRBJ2-7, with D possibly being TRBD1 (6 bases). Germline CDR1 is MGHDK and CDR2 is SYGVNS. V lost 3 bases to trimming and J lost 6 bases, with 15 bases between them. The length of the CDR3 is 14 residues. Here the CDR3 DNA reads TGTGCCAGCAGTGAGCAGGGGCGGTCCGTCGAGCAGTACTTC. Its protein is CASSEQGRSVEQYF.

This clone was picked up a small number of times. The rearrangement uses TRBV27 and TRBJ2-2; the D is unclear. The V gene lost 5 bases and the J gene lost 2 bases, with 9 bases spanning the gap. CDR3 size: 14 residues. From germline, CDR1 is MNHEY and CDR2 SMNVEV (reference sequence). The CDR3 is CASSPLLNTGELFF. CDR3 nucleotide sequence: TGTGCCAGCAGTCCCCTACTAAACACCGGGGAGCTGTTTTTT.

The V call is TRBV30, the J call TRBJ1-1; D may be TRBD1 (6 bases). Trimming left V 2 bases short and J 6 bases short, with 13 bases between. CDR1 and CDR2 from the germline V gene are GTSNPN and SVGIG (reference sequence). There are 13 residues in the CDR3. The CDR3 DNA follows: TGTGCCTGGAGTAAGACAGGCCGGGCTGAAGCTTTCTTT. Translation: CAWSKTGRAEAFF.

V is TRBV5-1 and J is TRBJ2-2; D possibly uses TRBD1 or TRBD2 (5 bases each). Germline values: CDR1 SGHRS, CDR2 YFSETQ. Between the trimmed V and J ends, which lost 0 bases and 1 base, there was a span of 13 bases. The CDR3 is 17 amino acids. CDR3 amino acids: CASSLGNRDGNTGELFF. As DNA, the CDR3 is TGCGCCAGCAGCTTGGGCAACCGGGACGGGAACACCGGGGAGCTGTTTTTT.

The chain employs TRBV30 and TRBJ2-7; 11 nucleotides match TRBD2. This CDR3 is 14 amino acids long. The germline V gene has CDR1 GTSNPN and CDR2 SVGIG (reference sequence). The J segment lost 3 bases and the V segment lost 8 bases, leaving 9 bases of the junction unmatched. This chain's CDR3 is CAGQLAGVFYEQYF. The DNA for the CDR3 is TGTGCCGGCCAACTAGCGGGAGTTTTCTACGAGCAGTACTTC.

This chain joins TRBV19 and TRBJ1-2; TRBD1 matches at 7 bases. With V trimmed by 6 bases and J by 0 bases, 4 bases remained unmatched. The CDR3 is 14 amino acids. Per germline, CDR1 LNHDA and CDR2 SQIVND (reference sequence). Written as DNA, the CDR3 is TGTGCCAGTAGGGACAGGAGCGCTAACTATGGCTACACCTTC. Protein: CASRDRSANYGYTF.

This clone was observed once. The V and J genes are TRBV7-9 and TRBJ2-7; a possible D gene is TRBD1 (6 bases). V lost 5 bases to trimming and J lost 3 bases, with 29 bases between them. Germline V lookup: CDR1 SEHNR, CDR2 FQNEAQ (reference sequence). This CDR3 has 19 amino acids. CDR3 region: CASSRSPGQGTSDLYEQYF. The DNA of the CDR3 is TGTGCCAGCAGCCGATCTCCCGGCCAGGGGACATCAGATCTCTACGAGCAGTACTTC.